The entry below gives a single TCR beta chain sequence along with its context. The sample comes from a study of cytotoxic CD8 clonotypes in ibrutinib-treated CLL. Clones were read by immunoSEQ multiplex PCR, and TCRdb kept only the in-frame ones, dropping some. This sample yields tens of thousands of clones, of which over 80% are seen a single time; approximately 20% belongs to the top ten. This TCR came from a human donor with chronic lymphocytic leukemia. Sequenced material: PBMCs, taken after 24 months of ibrutinib treatment.

The CDR3 protein is CSARGDYGYTF. DNA for the CDR3: TGCAGTGCTAGAGGGGACTATGGCTACACCTTC. The chain combines TRBV20-1 with TRBJ1-2; D is unclear. The germline V and J ends were trimmed by 1 base and 3 bases, with 3 bases remaining between them. The CDR3 consists of 11 residues. The V gene's germline CDR1 is DFQATT and CDR2 SNEGSKA (reference sequence).